The present T cell receptor (beta chain) was sequenced within a study of blood T cell repertoires in COVID-19. This clone has only one observation. The CDR3 spans 14 residues. CDR1 is MNHEY and CDR2 is SMNVEV in the germline V gene (reference sequence). Trimming took off 4 bases at V and 8 bases at J, with 14 bases between the two ends. The data were produced by immunoSEQ multiplex PCR, yet TCRdb's version contains in-frame clones alone and is incomplete. In the table there are a few hundred thousand clones, around 83% of which are singletons. Sample: PBMCs or T cells enriched from blood (not recorded which). The chain couples TRBV27 to TRBJ1-4; D not certain. This receptor was identified in a woman between 50 and 59 years old who had recovered from COVID-19. The CDR3 loop is CASSSGILNEKLFF. The CDR3 DNA is TGTGCCAGCAGTTCCGGGATCTTAAACGAAAAACTGTTTTTT. The full variable domain, completed using reference TRBV27 and TRBJ1-4, is EAQVTQNPRYLITVTGKKLTVTCSQNMNHEYMSWYRQDPGLGLRQIYYSMNVEVTDKGDVPEGYKVSRKEKRNFPLILESPSPNQTSLYFCASSSGILNEKLFFGSGTQLSVL.